This is a list of T cell receptor beta chains from one sample in a study of shared clonotypes between healthy human individuals. TCRdb's table, derived via immunoSEQ multiplex PCR, lists solely in-frame clones and lacks some. The table records about 2.2 million clones, around 93% of them present only once. The sequenced sample was naive CD8+ T cells from PBMCs. These receptors originate from a man between 18 and 35 years old in good health. Some clones in this sample may be carry-over from other donors' samples. Both conserved end residues are part of each CDR3. A D gene is named only where the DNA matches it firmly. Size tells how often a clone was seen (once, few, many) or the class of an expanded clone, and some rows leave it out.

-	13	TRBD1	TRBJ2-7	TRBV6-5	CASNQQGANEQYF	TGTGCCAGCAACCAACAGGGGGCCAACGAGCAGTACTTC
-	14	-	TRBJ1-5	TRBV28	CASRGGPGYQPQHF	TGTGCCAGCAGGGGGGGCCCCGGGTATCAGCCCCAGCATTTT
once	14	TRBD1	TRBJ1-4	TRBV6-5	CASSRGDRVEKLFF	TGTGCCAGCAGCCGTGGGGACAGGGTTGAAAAACTGTTTTTT
-	15	-	TRBJ1-2	TRBV10-2	CASSESSRERLGYTF	TGCGCCAGCAGTGAGTCGAGTCGGGAAAGGCTTGGCTACACCTTC
-	15	TRBD2	TRBJ2-2	TRBV27	CASGIAGGPVGELFF	TGTGCCAGCGGAATAGCGGGAGGGCCTGTCGGGGAGCTGTTTTTT
-	15	TRBD2	TRBJ2-3	TRBV7-8	CASSLTRGSIDTQYF	TGTGCCAGCAGCTTAACCCGCGGGAGCATAGATACGCAGTATTTT
-	15	TRBD1	TRBJ2-7	TRBV10-3	CAISDGQGSPYEQYF	TGTGCCATCAGTGATGGACAGGGGTCTCCCTACGAGCAGTACTTC
-	14	-	TRBJ2-7	TRBV4-1	CASSHGSTSYEQYF	TGCGCCAGCAGCCACGGTTCGACATCCTACGAGCAGTACTTC
-	15	-	TRBJ2-4	TRBV25-1	CASSDSALAKNIQYF	TGTGCCAGCAGTGATTCAGCACTAGCCAAAAACATTCAGTACTTC
once	16	TRBD2	TRBJ2-3	TRBV10-3	CAISLPSSGLTDTQYF	TGTGCCATCAGTCTCCCCTCTAGCGGTCTCACAGATACGCAGTATTTT
-	15	-	TRBJ2-1	TRBV11-3	CASSLSGGPYNEQFF	TGTGCCAGCAGCTTAAGTGGCGGACCCTACAATGAGCAGTTCTTC
once	17	-	TRBJ1-1	TRBV7-9	CASSSPDPNRASYEAFF	TGTGCCAGCAGCTCTCCCGACCCAAACAGGGCGTCTTATGAAGCTTTCTTT
-	15	-	TRBJ2-7	TRBV11-2	CASSLGPGRGYEQYF	TGTGCCAGCAGCTTAGGGCCGGGACGGGGCTACGAGCAGTACTTC
-	14	-	TRBJ2-5	TRBV7-9	CASSLRTRQETQYF	TGTGCCAGCAGCTTAAGGACACGACAAGAGACCCAGTACTTC
once	16	TRBD1	TRBJ1-2	TRBV11-2	CASSLVGQGGGYGYTF	TGTGCCAGCAGCTTAGTGGGACAGGGGGGAGGCTATGGCTACACCTTC
once	15	-	TRBJ2-7	TRBV6-5	CASSSHRDLTLLQYF	TGTGCCAGCAGTTCCCACCGGGATCTAACCCTGTTGCAGTACTTC
once	13	-	TRBJ2-1	TRBV6-5	CASSSELALSPFF	TGTGCCAGCAGTTCTGAACTAGCCCTTAGTCCGTTCTTC
-	13	-	TRBJ1-5	TRBV19	CASSIEGWQPQHF	TGTGCCAGTAGTATAGAAGGTTGGCAGCCCCAGCATTTT
-	13	-	TRBJ2-1	TRBV6-6	CASNFLGMGEQFF	TGTGCCAGCAATTTCCTGGGGATGGGTGAGCAGTTCTTC
-	15	-	TRBJ1-4	TRBV28	CASSLGGGRWEKLFF	TGTGCCAGCAGTTTGGGCGGGGGGCGGTGGGAAAAACTGTTTTTT
-	12	-	TRBJ2-7	TRBV5-6	CASSLTDYEQYF	TGTGCCAGCAGTCTCACTGACTACGAGCAGTACTTC
-	14	TRBD1	TRBJ1-5	TRBV10-3	CAISEDRVEQPQHF	TGTGCCATCAGTGAGGACAGGGTGGAACAGCCCCAGCATTTT
-	15	TRBD2	TRBJ2-3	TRBV5-8	CASIPTSGLLHTQYF	TGTGCCAGCATTCCGACTAGCGGATTACTCCATACGCAGTATTTT
-	15	-	TRBJ2-1	TRBV27	CASRWDPDAYNEQFF	TGTGCCAGCAGGTGGGACCCGGACGCGTACAATGAGCAGTTCTTC
-	15	TRBD1	TRBJ1-1	TRBV27	CASSLSIRGATEAFF	TGTGCCAGCAGTTTATCGATCAGGGGGGCGACTGAAGCTTTCTTT
-	16	TRBD2	TRBJ2-1	TRBV10-3	CAISESGEGPNNEQFF	TGTGCCATCAGTGAGTCAGGGGAGGGCCCGAACAATGAGCAGTTCTTC
-	15	-	TRBJ1-5	TRBV6-7	CASSYRGGCNQPQHF	TGTGCCAGCAGTTACCGGGGAGGGTGTAATCAGCCCCAGCATTTT
-	12	-	TRBJ2-3	TRBV9	CASGKAPDTQYF	TGTGCCAGCGGGAAGGCCCCCGATACGCAGTATTTT
-	15	-	TRBJ1-1	TRBV27	CASSAPRGRDTEAFF	TGTGCCAGCAGTGCGCCGCGGGGGCGGGACACTGAAGCTTTCTTT
-	13	TRBD2	TRBJ2-7	TRBV19	CASRTSGSYEQYF	TGTGCCAGCCGAACCAGCGGGAGCTACGAGCAGTACTTC
once	14	TRBD2	TRBJ2-5	TRBV28	CASSPLAGEETQYF	TGTGCCAGCAGTCCCCTAGCGGGAGAGGAGACCCAGTACTTC
-	16	TRBD1	TRBJ1-2	TRBV7-9	CASSSSGQGLNYGYTF	TGTGCCAGCAGCAGCTCTGGACAGGGATTAAACTATGGCTACACCTTC
-	14	-	TRBJ2-1	TRBV6-1	CASSEGLVGDEQFF	TGTGCCAGCAGTGAAGGGCTAGTTGGGGATGAGCAGTTCTTC